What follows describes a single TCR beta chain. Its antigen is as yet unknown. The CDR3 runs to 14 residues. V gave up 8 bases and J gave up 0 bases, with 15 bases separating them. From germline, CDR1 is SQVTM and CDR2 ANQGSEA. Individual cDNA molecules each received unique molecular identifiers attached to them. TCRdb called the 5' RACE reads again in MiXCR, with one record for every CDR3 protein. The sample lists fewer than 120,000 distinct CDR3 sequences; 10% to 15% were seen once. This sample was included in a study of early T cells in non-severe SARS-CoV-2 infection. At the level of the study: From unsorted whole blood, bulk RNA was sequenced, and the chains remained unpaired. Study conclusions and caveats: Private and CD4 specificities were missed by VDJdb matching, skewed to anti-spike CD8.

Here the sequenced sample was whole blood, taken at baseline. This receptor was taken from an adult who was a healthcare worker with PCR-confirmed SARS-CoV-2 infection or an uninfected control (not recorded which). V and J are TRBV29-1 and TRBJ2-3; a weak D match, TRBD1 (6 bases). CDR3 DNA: TGCAGCCCCTGGGGTCAGGGGAGCACAGATACGCAGTATTTT. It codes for CSPWGQGSTDTQYF.